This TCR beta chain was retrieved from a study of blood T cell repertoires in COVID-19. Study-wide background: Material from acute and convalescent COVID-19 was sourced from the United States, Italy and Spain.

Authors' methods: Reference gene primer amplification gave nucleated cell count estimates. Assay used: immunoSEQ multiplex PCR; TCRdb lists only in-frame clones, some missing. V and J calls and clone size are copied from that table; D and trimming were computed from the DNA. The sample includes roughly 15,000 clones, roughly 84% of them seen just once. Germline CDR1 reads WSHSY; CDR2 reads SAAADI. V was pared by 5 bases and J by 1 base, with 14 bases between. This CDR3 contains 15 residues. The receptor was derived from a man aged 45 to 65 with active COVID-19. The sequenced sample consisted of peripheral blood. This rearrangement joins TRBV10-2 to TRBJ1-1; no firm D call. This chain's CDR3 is CASSLALSPNTEAFF. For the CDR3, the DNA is TGCGCCAGCAGTTTGGCCTTATCACCGAACACTGAAGCTTTCTTT.